The sequence of this T cell receptor (beta chain) was determined in a study of early T cells in non-severe SARS-CoV-2 infection. Study as a whole: With bulk RNA from unsorted whole blood as input, sequencing yielded unpaired chains.

The ends lost 5 bases at V and 1 base at J; junction bases unmatched: 2. The CDR3 has 14 amino acids. Germline assignment: CDR1 SGHTA and CDR2 FQGNSA. Points on this clonotype: The target antigen is unknown.

Each single cDNA molecule received a unique molecular identifier. TCRdb reprocessed the 5' RACE reads via MiXCR and lists one record per CDR3 protein. The sample records about 70,000 distinct CDR3 sequences, approximately 14% being singletons. Study findings and constraints: VDJdb matches were skewed toward anti-spike CD8 T cell responses.

This TCR derives from an adult who was a healthcare worker with PCR-confirmed SARS-CoV-2 infection or an uninfected control (not recorded which). The chain recombines TRBV7-2 with TRBJ2-1, with 7 bases fitting TRBD2. Sample: whole blood, taken at baseline. The CDR3 sequence: CASSQRGSYNEQFF. CDR3 nucleotide sequence: TGTGCCAGCAGCCAGCGGGGTTCCTACAATGAGCAGTTCTTC.